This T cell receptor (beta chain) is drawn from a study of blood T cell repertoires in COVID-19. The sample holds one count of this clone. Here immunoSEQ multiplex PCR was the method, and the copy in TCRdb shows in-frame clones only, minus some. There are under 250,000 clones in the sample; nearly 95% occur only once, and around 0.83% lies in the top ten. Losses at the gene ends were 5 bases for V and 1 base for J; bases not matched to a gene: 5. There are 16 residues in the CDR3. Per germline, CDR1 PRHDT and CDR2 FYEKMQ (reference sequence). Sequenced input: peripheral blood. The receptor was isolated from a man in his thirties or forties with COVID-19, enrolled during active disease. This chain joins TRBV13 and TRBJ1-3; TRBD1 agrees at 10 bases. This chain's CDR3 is CASSSRDRGSGNTIYF. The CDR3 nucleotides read TGTGCCAGCAGCAGCCGGGACAGGGGTTCTGGAAACACCATATATTTT.